A single sample is the source of the 8 T cell receptor beta chains below, sequenced in a study of T-cell memory formation after mild COVID-19. From the 5' RACE reads, TCRdb called clonotypes with MiXCR, one entry per CDR3 protein. The sample contains hundreds of thousands of distinct CDR3 sequences, approximately 19% of which appear only once. The material sequenced was PBMCs or a T cell subset sorted from them (not recorded which). These receptor sequences come from an adult woman who had mild COVID-19 (a few samples of this study predate the infection). Cell type and time point are not known.

This clonotype showed up just a few times. The rearrangement joins TRBV30 to TRBJ2-7, with 7 bases aligning to TRBD1. CDR1 and CDR2 (germline): GTSNPN, SVGIG (reference sequence). After removal of 5 bases from V and 2 bases from J, the junction contained 3 bases not matched to a gene. The CDR3 sequence is 12 residues long. CDR3 sequence (DNA): TGTGCCTGGGGGACAGTTGCCTACGAGCAGTACTTC. Amino acids: CAWGTVAYEQYF.

This chain uses TRBV5-8 with TRBJ2-2; 8 nucleotides line up with TRBD1. This CDR3 comprises 17 residues. Germline V lookup: CDR1 SGHTS, CDR2 YDEGEE. With V trimmed by 0 bases and J by 1 base, 5 bases remained unmatched. In nucleotides, the CDR3 is TGTGCCAGCAGCTTGGAGGGACAGGTGGGGAACACCGGGGAGCTGTTTTTT. It is translated as CASSLEGQVGNTGELFF.

V and J are TRBV11-2 and TRBJ2-5; D uncertain. The CDR3 consists of 13 residues. Germline V gives CDR1 SGHAT, CDR2 FQNNGV. V was pared by 0 bases and J by 5 bases, with 7 bases between. For the CDR3, the DNA is TGTGCCAGCAGCTTAGAGGTGTGGGAGACCCAGTACTTC. The encoded protein is CASSLEVWETQYF.

The J gene is TRBJ1-1, the V gene TRBV7-3; perhaps TRBD1 as D (5 bases). Trimming removed 2 bases at V and 0 bases at J, with 13 bases between. The CDR3 is 16 amino acids. Germline CDR1 and CDR2: SGHTA and FQGTGA. The CDR3 region has the DNA TGTGCCAGCAGCTTATGGTCCCAGGGTTTGAACACTGAAGCTTTCTTT. Its translation: CASSLWSQGLNTEAFF.

This clonotype was detected only a few times. The CDR3 nucleotides read TGCGCCAGCAGCCCTAATACGGCAACCTACGAGCAGTACTTC. Protein: CASSPNTATYEQYF. The chain combines TRBV5-1 with TRBJ2-7; D not certain. The CDR3 covers 14 residues. Between the trimmed V and J ends, which lost 4 bases and 2 bases, there was a span of 13 bases. Looked up from germline, CDR1 is SGHRS and CDR2 is YFSETQ.

This clonotype was seen a single time. The V and J genes are TRBV20-1 and TRBJ2-7; D tentatively reads TRBD1 or TRBD2 (5 bases each). Looked up from germline, CDR1 is DFQATT and CDR2 is SNEGSKA (reference sequence). The CDR3 runs 14 residues. Trimming stripped 6 bases from V and 1 base from J, with 16 bases between. The CDR3 here is CSAESRDPSYEQYF. The CDR3 DNA reads as TGCAGTGCAGAAAGCCGGGACCCATCCTACGAGCAGTACTTC.

This chain links TRBV19 with TRBJ2-7; no reliable D call. CDR1 and CDR2 from the germline V gene are LNHDA and SQIVND (reference sequence). The CDR3 is 14 amino acids. V lost 10 bases and J 3 bases, leaving 19 bases between the germline ends. The CDR3 bases are TGTGCCACCTCCCAGGAACGAAGCTTCTACGAGCAGTACTTC. Residues: CATSQERSFYEQYF. Combining the CDR3 with reference TRBV19 and TRBJ2-7 gives the whole variable domain DGGITQSPKYLFRKEGQNVTLSCEQNLNHDAMYWYRQDPGQGLRLIYYSQIVNDFQKGDIAEGYSVSREKKESFPLTVTSAQKNPTAFYLCATSQERSFYEQYFGPGTRLTVT.

J is TRBJ2-5 and V is TRBV7-6, with D perhaps TRBD2 (5 bases). The V end was cut by 5 bases, the J end by 4 bases, with 20 bases between. The CDR3 covers 16 residues. Germline V gene data show CDR1 as SGHVS and CDR2 as FNYEAQ. The CDR3 DNA follows: TGTGCCAGCAGCGCCAGCGTGGAGGCCGGCAGAGAGACCCAGTACTTC. Translation: CASSASVEAGRETQYF.